The 20 T cell receptor beta chains presented below share a single source sample, sequenced in a study of CD4+ T cells in melanoma. Data came from immunoSEQ multiplex PCR; TCRdb stores just in-frame clones and leaves some out. The sample holds about 9,200 clones, about 65% seen once. The sequencing sample was made of cells from a culture (not recorded whether cultured in vitro). The receptors shown here come from a human donor with melanoma.

V and J are TRBV6-1 and TRBJ2-6; no reliable D call. CDR3 length equals 15 residues. Germline V lookup: CDR1 MNHNS, CDR2 SASEGT. Deletions cut 5 bases from V and 2 bases from J, with 10 bases between. CDR3 protein: CASSLSGPGANVLTF. The CDR3 coding sequence is TGTGCCAGCAGTTTATCGGGCCCTGGGGCCAACGTCCTGACTTTC.

The chain carries TRBV6-5 and TRBJ1-2; D not certain. This CDR3 spans 14 amino acids. The germline V and J ends were trimmed by 2 bases and 4 bases, with 11 bases remaining between them. Germline V CDR1 and CDR2: MNHEY, SVGAGI. The CDR3 is CASSYADFVYGYTF. DNA for the CDR3: TGTGCCAGCAGTTACGCAGATTTCGTCTATGGCTACACCTTC.

The chain employs TRBV4-2 and TRBJ2-7, with 8 positions matching TRBD2. Germline V gene data show CDR1 as LGHNA and CDR2 as YNFKEQ. J was trimmed by 0 bases and V by 5 bases; bases with no gene match: 12. CDR3 length: 17 residues. CDR3 in amino acids: CASSRLSSGSSSYEQYF. For the CDR3, the DNA is TGTGCCAGCAGCAGGCTTTCTAGCGGGTCGAGCTCCTACGAGCAGTACTTC.

This rearrangement joins TRBV5-1 to TRBJ1-4; 10 positions match TRBD1. The V gene end was trimmed by 3 bases and the J gene end by 3 bases; junction bases not matched to a gene: 5. The germline V gene has CDR1 SGHRS and CDR2 YFSETQ. The length of the CDR3 is 16 residues. The CDR3 loop reads CASSSGGQGANEKLFF. The CDR3 coding sequence is TGCGCCAGCAGCTCGGGCGGACAGGGGGCTAATGAAAAACTGTTTTTT.

This clone was counted a single time. The chain recombines TRBV15 with TRBJ1-4; D is possibly TRBD1 (5 bases). The CDR3 sequence is 16 residues long. V was trimmed by 0 bases and J by 7 bases, leaving 15 bases between them. Looked up from germline, CDR1 is LNHNV and CDR2 is YYDKDF (reference sequence). The CDR3 nucleotides are TGTGCCACCAGCAGAGATCTTCCGGGGACCGGTGAAAAACTGTTTTTT. This gives the protein CATSRDLPGTGEKLFF.

This clone was detected only a few times. This chain links TRBV6-5 with TRBJ1-2; D is uncertain. This CDR3 has 13 residues. V was cut by 6 bases and J by 6 bases, with 14 bases left in between. Germline CDR1 MNHEY, CDR2 SVGAGI. The CDR3 nucleotides read TGTGCCAGCAGGTACAGTAGGTTCGATGGCTACACCTTC. Its translation: CASRYSRFDGYTF.

This chain links TRBV5-4 with TRBJ2-3, with 10 bases identical to TRBD2. The germline V gene encodes CDR1 SGHNT and CDR2 YYREEE (reference sequence). This CDR3 contains 17 residues. V lost 4 bases to trimming and J lost 8 bases; unmatched junction nucleotides: 16. Here the CDR3 DNA reads TGTGCCAGCAGCCCCCGTCAGCGGGGGGGCCTTGAGAGTACGCAGTATTTT. Translated, it gives CASSPRQRGGLESTQYF.

This clone has a handful of counts. The CDR3 region has the DNA TGTGCCAGCTCACCATCAATAGTGCGAGCTAACTATGGCTACACCTTC. Translating it yields CASSPSIVRANYGYTF. V is TRBV18 and J is TRBJ1-2; D remains ambiguous. The germline V gene has CDR1 KGHSH and CDR2 LQKENI. Trimming shortened V by 2 bases and J by 0 bases, and 13 bases separated the two germline ends. The CDR3 sequence is 16 residues long. Supplemented by reference TRBV18 and TRBJ1-2, the full variable domain reads NAGVMQNPRHLVRRRGQEARLRCSPMKGHSHVYWYRQLPEEGLKFMVYLQKENIIDESGMPKERFSAEFPKEGPSILRIQQVVRGDSAAYFCASSPSIVRANYGYTFGSGTRLTVV.

The chain employs TRBV10-3 and TRBJ1-2, with D hard to call. CDR3 size: 15 residues. V was trimmed by 0 bases and J by 5 bases, leaving 13 bases between them. Germline CDR1 reads ENHRY; CDR2 reads SYGVKD. The CDR3 region has the DNA TGTGCCATCAGTGAGTCGAAGGTGAGGGCATATGGCTACACCTTC. Residues: CAISESKVRAYGYTF.

V usage is TRBV6-5 and J usage is TRBJ2-7; a possible D gene is TRBD1 (5 bases). This CDR3 region has 16 residues. CDR1 is MNHEY and CDR2 is SVGAGI in the germline V gene. Trimming cost V 4 bases and J 2 bases, with 18 bases left between them. CDR3 sequence: CASSLAFLGVAYEQYF. DNA of the CDR3: TGTGCCAGCAGTTTGGCCTTTTTAGGGGTAGCCTACGAGCAGTACTTC.

The V call is TRBV7-2, the J call TRBJ2-3; 8 bases are a match to TRBD1. The germline CDR1 and CDR2 sequences are SGHTA and FQGNSA. The CDR3 is made up of 19 amino acids. V shed 4 bases and J 6 bases; nucleotides not matched to a gene: 21. CDR3 in amino acids: CASSSRRTGLFTSWDTQYF. Written as DNA, the CDR3 is TGTGCCAGCAGCTCTAGGCGGACAGGGCTATTCACAAGCTGGGATACGCAGTATTTT.

The CDR3 loop is CASSQPRTAEKLFF. CDR3 sequence (DNA): TGCGCCAGCAGCCAACCCCGGACGGCGGAAAAACTGTTTTTT. V and J are TRBV4-1 and TRBJ1-4; D is ambiguous. The CDR3 runs 14 residues. V gave up 2 bases and J gave up 8 bases, with 12 bases separating them. CDR1 MGHRA and CDR2 YSYEKL come from the germline V gene.

The CDR3 protein is CASSLAGPTDTQYF. CDR3 DNA sequence: TGCGCCAGCAGCTTGGCGGGGCCCACAGATACGCAGTATTTT. V gene TRBV5-1 combines with J gene TRBJ2-3; D is tentatively TRBD1 or TRBD2 (5 bases each). This CDR3 has 14 residues. The germline CDR1 and CDR2 sequences are SGHRS and YFSETQ. The ends were cut back, 0 bases at V and 2 bases at J, with 7 bases in the middle.

The CDR3 is CASSPIPGNTEAFF. Written as DNA, the CDR3 is TGTGCCAGCTCACCAATACCCGGGAACACTGAAGCTTTCTTT. The chain combines TRBV18 with TRBJ1-1; D unresolved. This CDR3 comprises 14 residues. Trimming removed 2 bases at V and 1 base at J, with 8 bases between. Germline assignment: CDR1 KGHSH and CDR2 LQKENI.

This chain connects TRBV5-1 to TRBJ2-7; D tentatively fits TRBD1 or TRBD2 (5 bases each). The CDR3 sequence is 15 residues long. Germline V CDR1 and CDR2: SGHRS, YFSETQ. V was cut by 0 bases and J by 4 bases, with 14 bases left in between. The CDR3 sequence is CASSLGTRGDYEQYF. CDR3 nucleotide sequence: TGCGCCAGCAGCTTGGGAACTCGAGGGGATTACGAGCAGTACTTC.

V usage is TRBV12-2 and J usage is TRBJ2-1; the table's D call, TRBD2, was not checked against the DNA. TRBV12-2 is flagged as a pseudogene. The length of the CDR3 is 17 residues. This chain's CDR3 is CASRLVGAGVRLNEQFF. The CDR3 DNA follows: TGTGCAAGTCGCTTAGTAGGAGCGGGGGTGAGGTTAAATGAGCAGTTCTTC.

This clone was counted between two and nine times. CDR3 residues: CASAPPGNSYGYTF. DNA for the CDR3: TGTGCCAGCGCCCCCCCCGGGAACTCCTATGGCTACACCTTC. This chain uses TRBV18 with TRBJ1-2; D remains unclear. The CDR3 contains 14 residues. V lost 8 bases to trimming and J lost 4 bases, with 17 bases between them. Germline CDR1 KGHSH, CDR2 LQKENI.

This sequence joins TRBV11-2 and TRBJ1-6, with D perhaps TRBD1 (5 bases). The CDR3 extends over 14 amino acids. CDR1 and CDR2 from the germline V gene are SGHAT and FQNNGV. Trimming removed 2 bases at V and 10 bases at J, with 12 bases between. The CDR3 spells CASSLTGVGSPLHF. As DNA, the CDR3 is TGTGCCAGCAGCTTAACGGGGGTAGGGTCACCCCTCCACTTT.

This clone occurred once. The rearrangement joins TRBV5-6 to TRBJ2-7; no firm D call. Trimming stripped 1 base from V and 0 bases from J, with 5 bases between. Germline V gene lookup returns CDR1 SGHDT and CDR2 YYEEEE. This CDR3 comprises 13 residues. CDR3 sequence: CASSLFSSYEQYF. The CDR3 nucleotides are TGTGCCAGCAGCTTGTTCAGCTCCTACGAGCAGTACTTC.

The chain is built from TRBV5-1 and TRBJ1-1; D ambiguous. Per germline, CDR1 SGHRS and CDR2 YFSETQ. The germline V and J ends were trimmed by 6 bases and 2 bases, with 11 bases remaining between them. The CDR3 spans 13 residues. The CDR3 spells CASNPDGNTEAFF. CDR3 sequence (DNA): TGCGCCAGCAACCCGGACGGAAACACTGAAGCTTTCTTT.